This record covers a single TCR beta chain. The sample is drawn from a study of T cell responses to AZD1222 COVID-19 vaccine. The CDR3 consists of 15 residues. Germline V lookup: CDR1 MGHRA, CDR2 YSYEKL. The germline V and J ends were trimmed by 1 base and 0 bases, with 7 bases remaining between them. Method: immunoSEQ multiplex PCR; TCRdb's copy keeps in-frame clones and lacks some. The data contain 150,000 to 200,000 clones, roughly 92% of them singletons. The specimen was peripheral blood, collected on day 0 of AZD1222 vaccination. The origin of this receptor is an adult in good health. This chain uses TRBV4-1 with TRBJ2-1; D remains ambiguous. The CDR3 reads CASSQADDSYNEQFF. The CDR3 DNA sequence: TGCGCCAGCAGCCAAGCGGATGACTCCTACAATGAGCAGTTCTTC.